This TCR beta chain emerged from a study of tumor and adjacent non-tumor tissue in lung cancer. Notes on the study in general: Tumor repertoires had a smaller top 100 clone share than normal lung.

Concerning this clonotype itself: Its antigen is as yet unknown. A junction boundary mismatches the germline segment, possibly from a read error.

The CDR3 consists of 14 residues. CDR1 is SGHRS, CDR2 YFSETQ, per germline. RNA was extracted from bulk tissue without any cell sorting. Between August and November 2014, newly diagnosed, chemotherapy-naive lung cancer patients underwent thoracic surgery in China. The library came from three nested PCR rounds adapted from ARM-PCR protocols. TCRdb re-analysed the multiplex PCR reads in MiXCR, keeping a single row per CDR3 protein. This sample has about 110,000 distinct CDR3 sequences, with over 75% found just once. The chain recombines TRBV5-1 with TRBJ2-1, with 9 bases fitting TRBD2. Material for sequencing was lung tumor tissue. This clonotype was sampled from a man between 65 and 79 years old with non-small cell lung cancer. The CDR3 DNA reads TGCACCAGCAGTTTGCGGGGGGGCCATAATGAGCAGTTCTTC. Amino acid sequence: CTSSLRGGHNEQFF.